These T cell receptor beta chains were read from a single sample in a study of identifying expanded T cells in peripheral blood. Repertoires were generated with immunoSEQ multiplex PCR, while TCRdb's copy carries only in-frame clones and drops some. The sample consists of about 82,000 clones, around nine tenths of them appearing once. Sequenced: blood. The origin of the receptors is a person aged 18 to 75 in good health. Both conserved end residues are part of each CDR3. A D gene is named only where the DNA matches it firmly. For some rows the clone size is stated as once, few or many, or as a class when expanded; others skip it.

J	D	size	V	CDR3	DNA
TRBJ1-2	TRBD1	.	TRBV6-5	CASSLGTGVYGYTF	TGTGCCAGCAGTCTCGGGACAGGGGTGTATGGCTACACCTTC
TRBJ1-5	.	.	TRBV7-9	CASSPPGDHQPQHF	TGTGCCAGCAGCCCTCCAGGGGACCATCAGCCCCAGCATTTT
TRBJ2-7	.	few	TRBV27	CASSLNEQYF	TGTGCCAGCAGTTTAAACGAGCAGTACTTC
TRBJ1-4	.	.	TRBV18	CASSPGGEKLFF	TGTGCCAGCTCACCCGGTGGGGAAAAACTGTTTTTT
TRBJ1-1	.	.	TRBV2	CASSVSGGSFYEAFF	TGTGCCAGCAGTGTCTCTGGGGGATCATTTTATGAAGCTTTCTTT
TRBJ1-1	.	.	TRBV29-1	CSATTGLGAFF	TGCAGCGCCACTACAGGGTTGGGAGCTTTCTTT
TRBJ2-7	.	.	TRBV2	CASRRGGTGSYEQYF	TGTGCCAGCAGGAGGGGGGGGACGGGTTCCTACGAGCAGTACTTC
TRBJ1-1	.	.	TRBV2	CASSQRPNTEAFF	TGTGCCAGCAGTCAACGGCCGAACACTGAAGCTTTCTTT
TRBJ1-1	.	.	TRBV29-1	CSIRTYMNTEAFF	TGCAGCATTCGGACATACATGAACACTGAAGCTTTCTTT
TRBJ1-2	.	.	TRBV19	CASMWGDGYTF	TGTGCCAGTATGTGGGGTGATGGCTACACCTTC
TRBJ1-2	TRBD1	.	TRBV27	CASSRGQGAHGYTF	TGTGCCAGCAGTCGCGGACAGGGGGCCCATGGCTACACCTTC
TRBJ1-1	.	.	TRBV5-6	CASSPDVRNTEAFF	TGTGCCAGCAGCCCGGATGTTCGGAACACTGAAGCTTTCTTT
TRBJ2-5	.	.	TRBV10-3	CAIGETLGRETQYF	TGTGCCATCGGGGAGACACTAGGCAGAGAGACCCAGTACTTC
TRBJ2-5	TRBD2	once	TRBV19	CASSIGASGDGTQYF	TGTGCCAGTAGTATAGGTGCTAGCGGAGACGGGACCCAGTACTTC
TRBJ2-6	TRBD1	.	TRBV5-1	CATRTGGLSGANVLTF	TGCGCCACCCGGACAGGGGGCCTCTCTGGGGCCAACGTCCTGACTTTC
TRBJ2-4	TRBD2	once	TRBV18	CASSPPGLAGGLNIQYF	TGTGCCAGCTCACCACCGGGACTAGCGGGAGGGCTTAACATTCAGTACTTC
TRBJ1-4	TRBD1	.	TRBV10-2	CASSDIGTGDEKLFF	TGCGCCAGCAGTGATATAGGGACAGGGGACGAAAAACTGTTTTTT
TRBJ2-1	TRBD1	.	TRBV7-2	CASSFLLRDRVGREQFF	TGTGCCAGCAGCTTTCTACTCCGGGACAGGGTTGGGAGGGAGCAGTTCTTC
TRBJ1-5	TRBD1	.	TRBV18	CARCQGADNQPQHF	TGTGCCAGATGTCAGGGGGCCGACAATCAGCCCCAGCATTTT
TRBJ2-1	.	.	TRBV7-2	CASSYYSGPQFF	TGTGCCAGCAGCTACTACTCGGGACCGCAGTTCTTC
TRBJ1-1	.	.	TRBV19	CASSMDYMNTEAFF	TGTGCCAGTAGTATGGACTATATGAACACTGAAGCTTTCTTT
TRBJ2-7	TRBD1	few	TRBV5-1	CASSGDRGVEQYF	TGCGCCAGCAGCGGGGACAGGGGGGTCGAGCAGTACTTC
TRBJ1-1	.	.	TRBV9	CASSVAGGLTEAFF	TGTGCCAGCAGCGTAGCCGGGGGGCTCACTGAAGCTTTCTTT